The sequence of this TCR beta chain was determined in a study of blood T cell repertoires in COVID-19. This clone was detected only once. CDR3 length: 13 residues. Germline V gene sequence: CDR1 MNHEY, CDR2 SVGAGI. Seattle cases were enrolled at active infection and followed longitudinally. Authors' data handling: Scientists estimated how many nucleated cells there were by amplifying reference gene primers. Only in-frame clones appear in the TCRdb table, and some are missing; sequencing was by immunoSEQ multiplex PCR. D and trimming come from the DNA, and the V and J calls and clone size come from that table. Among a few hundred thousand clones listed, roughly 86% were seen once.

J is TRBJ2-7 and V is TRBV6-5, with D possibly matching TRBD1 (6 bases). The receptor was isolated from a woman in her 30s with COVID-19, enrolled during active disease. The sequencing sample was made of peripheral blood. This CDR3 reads CVSQEGGYYEQYF. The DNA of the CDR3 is TGTGTCTCGCAGGAAGGGGGATACTACGAGCAGTACTTC.